Presented here are 2 T cell receptor beta chains from one specimen sequenced in a study of OX40 agonist ivuxolimab in advanced cancers. The assay was immunoSEQ multiplex PCR, and TCRdb's table has in-frame clones only and misses some. The sample holds more than 75,000 clones, around 83% seen once. The sequencing here drew on CD4+ or CD8+ T cells sorted from blood, taken in a trial of the OX40 agonist ivuxolimab. The origin of the receptors is an adult with an advanced solid tumor such as melanoma, head and neck, liver or kidney cancer.

J is TRBJ2-6 and V is TRBV9; the D gene is possibly TRBD2 (5 bases). CDR1 SGDLS and CDR2 YYNGEE come from the germline V gene. Trimming cost V 3 bases and J 1 base, with 5 bases left between them. This CDR3 has 14 amino acids. The CDR3 DNA sequence: TGTGCCAGCAGCGGGAGGTCTGGGGCCAACGTCCTGACTTTC. This translates into CASSGRSGANVLTF.

The gene calls are TRBV18 and TRBJ2-6; maybe TRBD2 (5 bases). Germline V gene data show CDR1 as KGHSH and CDR2 as LQKENI. The CDR3 sequence is 17 residues long. V was cut by 5 bases and J by 2 bases, with 16 bases left in between. The CDR3, as DNA: TGTGCCAGCTCAGGGTTCTTTTCCGGGACTGGGGCCAACGTCCTGACTTTC. This encodes CASSGFFSGTGANVLTF.